This T cell receptor (beta chain) is drawn from a study of control samples from healthy donors and cancer patients. Germline CDR1 SGHTA, CDR2 FQGTGA. Trimming stripped 5 bases from V and 6 bases from J, with 16 bases between. The CDR3 runs to 14 residues. TCRdb keeps only in-frame clones here, not all; method: immunoSEQ multiplex PCR. The data hold 85,000 to 100,000 clones, with 80% to 95% observed a single time. This chain connects TRBV7-3 to TRBJ1-2; D possibly corresponds to TRBD1 (6 bases). The sequencing input was blood. This receptor was obtained from a man between 18 and 35 years old in good health. This CDR3 reads CASSTGASGDGYTF. CDR3 DNA: TGTGCCAGCAGCACGGGGGCGAGTGGGGATGGCTACACCTTC. Full variable domain (missing parts from reference TRBV7-3 and TRBJ1-2): GAGVSQTPSNKVTEKGKYVELRCDPISGHTALYWYRQSLGQGPEFLIYFQGTGAADDSGLPNDRFFAVRPEGSVSTLKIQRTERGDSAVYLCASSTGASGDGYTFGSGTRLTVV.